Below, 28 T cell receptor beta chains from the same sample are listed, as sequenced in a study of CD8+CD57+ T cells in acquired aplastic anemia. Genomic DNA templated the TCR beta VDJ and CDR3 profiling. In TCRdb, the reads were re-called with MiXCR into one record per CDR3 protein. Of approximately 300,000 distinct CDR3 sequences listed, 56% are singletons. By flow cytometry, patients selected for sequencing had shown an expansion of CD8+CD57+ cells. The sequenced sample was sorted CD4+, CD8+, or CD8+CD57+ T cells (not recorded which) from PBMCs. These receptors were obtained from a human donor with aplastic anemia.

This chain uses TRBV19 with TRBJ1-1; unclear D gene. The CDR3 is made up of 11 amino acids. The germline gives CDR1 LNHDA, CDR2 SQIVND (reference sequence). Trimming removed 3 bases from V and 6 bases from J, with 5 bases in between. CDR3 DNA sequence: TGTGCCAGTAGTATCCGGGCTGAAGCTTTCTTT. Its translation is CASSIRAEAFF. Variable domain in full (rest from reference TRBV19 and TRBJ1-1): DGGITQSPKYLFRKEGQNVTLSCEQNLNHDAMYWYRQDPGQGLRLIYYSQIVNDFQKGDIAEGYSVSREKKESFPLTVTSAQKNPTAFYLCASSIRAEAFFGQGTRLTVV.

In the case of this clonotype: One end of the junction fails to match germline, which may point to a read error. The chain joins TRBV7-3 to TRBJ2-5, with D possibly TRBD2 on 6 matching bases. The CDR3 is 15 residues long. The germline gives CDR1 SGHTA, CDR2 FQGTGA. The CDR3 bases are TGTGCCAGCAGCTTAAATAGCGGAAACCAAGAGACACAGTACTTC. It codes for CASSLNSGNQETQYF. Combining the CDR3 with reference TRBV7-3 and TRBJ2-5 gives the whole variable domain GAGVSQTPSNKVTEKGKYVELRCDPISGHTALYWYRQSLGQGPEFLIYFQGTGAADDSGLPNDRFFAVRPEGSVSTLKIQRTERGDSAVYLCASSLNSGNQETQYFGPGTRLLVL.

Many counts were recorded for this clonotype. The chain has TRBV2 and TRBJ1-4; D call uncertain. The CDR3 totals 13 residues. Per the germline V gene, CDR1 is SNHLY and CDR2 is FYNNEI. V was clipped by 7 bases and J by 4 bases, with 10 bases between them. DNA of the CDR3: TGTGCCAGCAACAAAGAAATTAATGAAAAACTGTTTTTT. Its translation is CASNKEINEKLFF.

About this clonotype itself: Germline and junction disagree at one end, which may indicate a read error. The genes are TRBV19 and TRBJ1-2, with D perhaps matching TRBD1 (5 bases). Germline V gene sequence: CDR1 LNHDA, CDR2 SQIVND (reference sequence). The CDR3 has 14 amino acids. The CDR3: CASSIGGMSYGCTF. The CDR3 nucleotides are TGTGCCAGTAGTATCGGGGGGATGAGCTATGGCTGCACCTTC.

The rearrangement uses TRBV20-1 and TRBJ2-1; no clear D gene. Germline V gene sequence: CDR1 DFQATT, CDR2 SNEGSKA (reference sequence). The CDR3 totals 16 residues. V lost 1 base and J 3 bases, leaving 16 bases between the germline ends. The chain's CDR3 is CSARGYWTDNYNEQFF. CDR3 nucleotide sequence: TGCAGTGCTAGAGGATACTGGACCGACAACTACAATGAGCAGTTCTTC.

This clonotype was counted ten times or more. The V gene is TRBV7-3, the J gene TRBJ2-3, with D maybe TRBD2 (6 bases). The CDR3 consists of 14 residues. Trimming shortened V by 5 bases and J by 2 bases, and 11 bases separated the two germline ends. Germline values: CDR1 SGHTA, CDR2 FQGTGA. In DNA, the CDR3 is TGTGCCAGCAGCCGAGGGACTCACACAGATACGCAGTATTTT. Protein: CASSRGTHTDTQYF.

This clonotype was seen at least ten times. The chain couples TRBV7-9 to TRBJ1-6; 8 bases are shared with TRBD1. The V segment lost 5 bases and the J segment 6 bases; nucleotides outside the gene matches: 9. Germline V lookup: CDR1 SEHNR, CDR2 FQNEAQ (reference sequence). The CDR3 runs to 16 residues. DNA of the CDR3: TGTGCCAGCAGCCTCAGGACAGGGAACCCTAATTCACCCCTCCACTTT. It is translated as CASSLRTGNPNSPLHF.

The rearrangement joins TRBV10-3 to TRBJ2-5; D gene ambiguous. Trimming removed 7 bases at V and 4 bases at J, with 19 bases between. CDR1 is ENHRY, CDR2 SYGVKD, per germline. This CDR3 contains 15 residues. CDR3 in amino acids: CAIKKDRRDGETQYF. CDR3 DNA: TGTGCCATCAAGAAGGACCGCCGAGACGGAGAGACCCAGTACTTC.

V usage is TRBV5-1 and J usage is TRBJ2-5, with 7 bases fitting TRBD1. The CDR3 runs 17 residues. Germline CDR1 and CDR2: SGHRS and YFSETQ. V gave up 0 bases and J gave up 2 bases; unmatched junction bases: 10. This CDR3 reads CASSLALIRQGQETQYF. The CDR3 region has the DNA TGCGCCAGCAGCTTGGCACTCATAAGACAGGGACAAGAGACCCAGTACTTC.

The chain carries TRBV7-9 and TRBJ2-7, with 7 bases that match TRBD1. CDR3 size: 14 residues. Germline V gene data show CDR1 as SEHNR and CDR2 as FQNEAQ (reference sequence). V shed 5 bases, J shed 6 bases, and the junction held 10 bases outside the gene matches. The CDR3 loop is CASSPRQGLSEQYF. The CDR3 coding sequence is TGTGCCAGCAGCCCGAGACAGGGTTTATCCGAGCAGTACTTC.

This chain joins TRBV20-1 and TRBJ1-3, with no clear D. This CDR3 has 13 amino acids. V shed 0 bases and J shed 8 bases, with 11 bases lying between them. Germline-derived CDR1 and CDR2 are DFQATT and SNEGSKA (reference sequence). CDR3 in amino acids: CSARDPRLDTIYF. The CDR3 DNA is TGCAGTGCTAGAGATCCCAGGCTAGACACCATATATTTT.

The V and J genes are TRBV10-3 and TRBJ2-1, with 13 bases aligning to TRBD2. After removal of 9 bases from V and 10 bases from J, the junction contained 12 bases not matched to a gene. CDR1 is ENHRY and CDR2 is SYGVKD in the germline V gene. This CDR3 region has 15 residues. CDR3 in DNA: TGTGCCATGAGACTAGCGGGGGGCCGGGACAGAGAGCAGTTCTTC. Its translation: CAMRLAGGRDREQFF.

In its sample, this clonotype was seen many times. This rearrangement joins TRBV24-1 to TRBJ1-2; the D gene is possibly TRBD1 (5 bases). Germline V gene data show CDR1 as KGHDR and CDR2 as SFDVKD. There are 13 residues in the CDR3. Between the trimmed V and J ends, which lost 4 bases and 5 bases, there was a span of 10 bases. This CDR3 is CATSEGEEYGYTF. The CDR3 DNA reads TGTGCCACCAGTGAAGGGGAAGAGTATGGCTACACCTTC.

V is TRBV5-1 and J is TRBJ2-7; D is tentatively TRBD1 or TRBD2 (5 bases each). This CDR3 region has 14 residues. The V end was cut by 2 bases, the J end by 5 bases, with 14 bases between. Germline CDR1 reads SGHRS; CDR2 reads YFSETQ. The CDR3 DNA follows: TGCGCCAGCAGCTTAATCCCGGGGCTGGACGAGCAGTACTTC. Translation gives CASSLIPGLDEQYF. The entire variable domain, with the rest obtained from reference TRBV5-1 and TRBJ2-7, is as follows: KAGVTQTPRYLIKTRGQQVTLSCSPISGHRSVSWYQQTPGQGLQFLFEYFSETQRNKGNFPGRFSGRQFSNSRSEMNVSTLELGDSALYLCASSLIPGLDEQYFGPGTRLTVT.

This clonotype was seen more than once but under ten times. V usage is TRBV20-1 and J usage is TRBJ1-1; D is uncertain. This CDR3 comprises 13 residues. Between the trimmed V and J ends, which lost 0 bases and 11 bases, there was a span of 16 bases. Looked up from germline, CDR1 is DFQATT and CDR2 is SNEGSKA (reference sequence). The CDR3 nucleotides are TGCAGTGCTAGAGATCCAACCCACCCATTGGCTTTCTTT. Translated: CSARDPTHPLAFF.

As to this clonotype: This clone may be a read error of a much larger clone one base away. Given the absence of the conserved phenylalanine or tryptophan at the CDR3 end, a read error is likely. The chain joins TRBV18 to TRBJ1-5; D remains unclear. This CDR3 has 14 amino acids. Between the trimmed V and J ends, which lost 0 bases and 10 bases, there was a span of 13 bases. CDR1 and CDR2 (germline): KGHSH, LQKENI. In DNA, the CDR3 is TGTGCCAGCTCACCACCGAACTTGTCTTCCCCCCAGCATTTA. Translating gives CASSPPNLSSPQHL.

With respect to this clonotype: At one end the junction does not follow the germline gene, possibly because of a read error. This chain connects TRBV29-1 to TRBJ2-1; 8 bases fit TRBD1. From germline, CDR1 is SQVTM and CDR2 ANQGSEA. The CDR3 has 12 residues. The CDR3 loop is CSADRGRDEQIF. CDR3 nucleotides: TGCAGCGCAGACAGGGGTCGGGATGAGCAGATCTTC.

The CDR3 DNA is TGTGCCTGGAGTGTACTAGCGGGAACCCCACCGTACTTC. Its translation is CAWSVLAGTPPYF. J is TRBJ2-7 and V is TRBV30, with 10 bases matching TRBD2. The germline gives CDR1 GTSNPN, CDR2 SVGIG (reference sequence). This CDR3 is 13 amino acids long. The junction had 8 bases not matched to a gene; V was cut back by 0 bases and J by 12 bases. The full variable domain, rest sourced from reference TRBV30 and TRBJ2-7, is SQTIHQWPATLVQPVGSPLSLECTVEGTSNPNLYWYRQAAGRGLQLLFYSVGIGQISSEVPQNLSASRPQDRQFILSSKKLLLSDSGFYLCAWSVLAGTPPYFGPGTRLTVT.

In this sample, this clonotype turned up a few times. The V and J genes are TRBV29-1 and TRBJ2-7; 7 bases match TRBD1. There are 16 residues in the CDR3. CDR1 is SQVTM, CDR2 ANQGSEA, per germline. Losses at the gene ends were 5 bases for V and 2 bases for J; bases not matched to a gene: 15. DNA for the CDR3: TGCAGCGTTTATCTCGCGGCCAGACAGGGAACCTACGAGCAGTACTTC. This codes for CSVYLAARQGTYEQYF.

The chain couples TRBV29-1 to TRBJ2-3, with TRBD1 matching 7 bases. This CDR3 is 12 amino acids long. Trimming removed 3 bases from V and 5 bases from J; junction bases left unmatched: 2. Germline loops: CDR1 SQVTM, CDR2 ANQGSEA. CDR3 in DNA: TGCAGCGTTGAGACAGGGAAAGATACGCAGTATTTT. This translates into CSVETGKDTQYF.

This clonotype was seen just once. The chain couples TRBV10-3 to TRBJ1-2; the match to TRBD1 covers 7 bases. Germline V gives CDR1 ENHRY, CDR2 SYGVKD. V dropped 3 bases and J dropped 2; count of bases not matched to a gene: 3. This CDR3 region has 14 residues. The CDR3 DNA reads TGTGCCATCAGTGACGGCAGGGGGAACTATGGCTACACCTTC. Its protein product is CAISDGRGNYGYTF.

The J gene is TRBJ1-1, the V gene TRBV7-9; weak D call: TRBD1 (5 bases). The length of the CDR3 is 17 residues. The V gene lost 0 bases and the J gene lost 5 bases, with 19 bases spanning the gap. Germline assignment: CDR1 SEHNR and CDR2 FQNEAQ (reference sequence). In DNA form, the CDR3 reads TGTGCCAGCAGCTTAGCGTCACTGTCCAGGGAGGGTACTGAAGCTTTCTTT. Its protein product is CASSLASLSREGTEAFF.

The chain uses TRBV20-1 and TRBJ1-5, with D possibly matching TRBD1 (6 bases). The CDR3 has 15 amino acids. Trimming left V 4 bases short and J 1 base short, with 14 bases between. Germline lookup yields CDR1 DFQATT and CDR2 SNEGSKA (reference sequence). The CDR3 loop reads CSATWMDRSNQPQHF. The CDR3 DNA reads as TGCAGTGCTACATGGATGGACAGAAGCAATCAGCCCCAGCATTTT.

There are many counts of this clonotype. The rearrangement uses TRBV20-1 and TRBJ1-5; 9 bases align to TRBD1. This CDR3 has 14 amino acids. The trim removed 6 bases at V and 2 bases at J, leaving 5 bases unmatched. Per the germline V gene, CDR1 is DFQATT and CDR2 is SNEGSKA (reference sequence). CDR3 in amino acids: CSAHRGLGNQPQHF. The CDR3, as DNA: TGCAGTGCCCACAGGGGGCTAGGCAATCAGCCCCAGCATTTT.

The chain combines TRBV7-6 with TRBJ2-1; TRBD2 is a possible D gene (5 bases). Trimming removed 5 bases at V and 0 bases at J, with 11 bases between. There are 15 residues in the CDR3. The germline V gene encodes CDR1 SGHVS and CDR2 FNYEAQ. The CDR3 DNA follows: TGTGCCAGCAGCCCCCGGGGTGACTCCTACAATGAGCAGTTCTTC. Its protein product is CASSPRGDSYNEQFF.

The chain is built from TRBV19 and TRBJ1-4, with D hard to call. CDR1 and CDR2 from the germline V gene are LNHDA and SQIVND (reference sequence). Trimming cost V 4 bases and J 2 bases, with 8 bases left between them. The CDR3 extends over 14 amino acids. CDR3 sequence (DNA): TGTGCCAGTAGTAGGAGCGGGACTAATGAAAAACTGTTTTTT. The encoded protein is CASSRSGTNEKLFF.

V and J are TRBV7-2 and TRBJ2-3; 11 nucleotides agree with TRBD2. Germline loops: CDR1 SGHTA, CDR2 FQGNSA. V gave up 1 base and J gave up 5 bases; unmatched junction bases: 2. The CDR3 has 15 residues. CDR3 DNA sequence: TGTGCCAGCAGCTTAGACGGACTAGCGGGAGATACGCAGTATTTT. Protein product: CASSLDGLAGDTQYF.

V and J are TRBV12-3 or TRBV12-4 and TRBJ2-5; 8 positions match TRBD1. The CDR3 covers 15 residues. Losses at the gene ends were 5 bases for V and 5 bases for J; bases not matched to a gene: 10. CDR3 DNA sequence: TGTGCCAGCAGTGACAGGGGAAGGGGCGGGGAGACCCAGTACTTC. Its protein product is CASSDRGRGGETQYF.